The rows below give T cell receptor beta chains drawn from one sample of a study of control samples from healthy donors and cancer patients. The table came from immunoSEQ multiplex PCR; TCRdb's copy has only in-frame clones and leaves some out. The sample contains approximately 150,000 clones, more than 85% of which appear only once. Sample: blood. These receptors were taken from a man between 18 and 35 years old in good health. The CDR3 runs from the conserved cysteine through the conserved F or W. D genes are given only for firm matches. Clone size appears in some rows only: once, few, many, or a class for an expanded clone.

cdr3_aa,cdr3_nt,d_call,clone_size,v_call,j_call
CASGRENTYEQYF,TGTGCCAGTGGGCGGGAGAATACCTACGAGCAGTACTTC,TRBD2,NA,TRBV6-5,TRBJ2-7
CASSEGAELWYGYTF,TGTGCCAGCAGTGAGGGGGCAGAACTCTGGTATGGCTACACCTTC,NA,NA,TRBV25-1,TRBJ1-2
CASSNPGQGSYNEQFF,TGTGCCAGCAGCAACCCGGGACAGGGGTCCTACAATGAGCAGTTCTTC,TRBD1,NA,TRBV14,TRBJ2-1
CASSLGIVVAGESEQYF,TGCGCCAGCAGCTTGGGTATAGTCGTAGCGGGAGAGTCGGAGCAGTACTTC,TRBD2,NA,TRBV5-1,TRBJ2-7
CASSMAGGRGSPLHF,TGTGCCAGTAGTATGGCGGGGGGGCGAGGTTCACCCCTCCACTTT,NA,NA,TRBV19,TRBJ1-6
CASSLWVKGDHEQYF,TGTGCCAGCAGCTTATGGGTCAAAGGAGACCACGAGCAGTACTTC,NA,NA,TRBV7-6,TRBJ2-7
CASSTQGTAQELGYTF,TGTGCCAGCAGTACTCAGGGGACAGCACAGGAGCTCGGCTACACCTTC,TRBD1,NA,TRBV27,TRBJ1-2
CASSQRLAGSTDTQYF,TGCGCCAGCAGCCAACGACTAGCGGGGAGCACAGATACGCAGTATTTT,TRBD2,NA,TRBV4-1,TRBJ2-3
CSASMVIRTGANVLTF,TGCAGTGCTAGTATGGTCATCCGGACTGGGGCCAACGTCCTGACTTTC,NA,NA,TRBV20-1,TRBJ2-6
CASSLSRGYTF,TGTGCCAGCAGTCTCAGTCGTGGCTACACCTTC,NA,NA,TRBV7-9,TRBJ1-2
CASTHKYEQYF,TGTGCCAGCACCCATAAGTACGAGCAGTACTTC,NA,NA,TRBV25-1,TRBJ2-7
CASSWLAGGRYEQFF,TGTGCCAGCAGTTGGCTAGCGGGGGGCCGATATGAGCAGTTCTTC,TRBD2,NA,TRBV6-2/TRBV6-3,TRBJ2-1
CASSMWSSGSGNTIYF,TGTGCCAGTAGTATGTGGTCCTCCGGCTCTGGAAACACCATATATTTT,NA,NA,TRBV19,TRBJ1-3
CASSGTVRISSYEQYF,TGTGCCAGCAGCGGGACGGTCCGAATCAGCTCCTACGAGCAGTACTTC,NA,NA,TRBV27,TRBJ2-7
CASSLWTSGRFGETQYF,TGTGCCAGCAGTCTATGGACTAGCGGGAGGTTCGGGGAGACCCAGTACTTC,TRBD2,few,TRBV28,TRBJ2-5
CASSYRDTQYF,TGTGCCAGCAGTTACCGAGATACGCAGTATTTT,NA,NA,TRBV6-5,TRBJ2-3
CASSLSVNRAPYNEQFF,TGTGCCAGCAGTTTATCTGTTAACAGGGCTCCCTACAATGAGCAGTTCTTC,NA,NA,TRBV27,TRBJ2-1
CASSNVEAQHF,TGTGCCAGCAGTAATGTGGAGGCCCAGCATTTT,NA,NA,TRBV6-2/TRBV6-3,TRBJ1-5
CASSRTGRVDNQPQHF,TGTGCCAGCAGCCGGACAGGGAGGGTCGACAATCAGCCCCAGCATTTT,TRBD1,NA,TRBV5-5,TRBJ1-5
CAWSAPPSTGPEAFF,TGTGCCTGGAGTGCTCCCCCCTCGACAGGCCCTGAAGCTTTCTTT,NA,NA,TRBV30,TRBJ1-1
CASSGDREVTDTQYF,TGTGCCAGCAGTGGCGACAGGGAGGTAACAGATACGCAGTATTTT,NA,NA,TRBV28,TRBJ2-3
CAIGGGASGELFF,TGTGCCATCGGTGGGGGGGCTTCCGGGGAGCTGTTTTTT,NA,NA,TRBV12-3/TRBV12-4,TRBJ2-2
CAWSAGGSSTDTQYF,TGTGCCTGGAGTGCGGGAGGGAGTAGCACAGATACGCAGTATTTT,TRBD2,NA,TRBV30,TRBJ2-3
CASSLAVGDYNEQFF,TGTGCCAGCAGCTTAGCGGTCGGGGACTACAATGAGCAGTTCTTC,NA,NA,TRBV7-2,TRBJ2-1
CASSGDLDRDTGELFF,TGTGCCAGCAGCGGGGACTTAGACAGGGACACCGGGGAGCTGTTTTTT,NA,NA,TRBV9,TRBJ2-2
CASRTGGSETQYF,TGTGCCAGCAGAACGGGAGGTTCCGAGACCCAGTACTTC,TRBD2,NA,TRBV6-5,TRBJ2-5
CASSISGGAAEAFF,TGTGCCAGTAGTATCAGTGGGGGGGCGGCTGAAGCTTTCTTT,NA,NA,TRBV19,TRBJ1-1
CASSLGGGSSEKLFF,TGTGCCAGCAGCCTAGGAGGAGGGTCGAGTGAAAAACTGTTTTTT,NA,NA,TRBV25-1,TRBJ1-4
CASSHRQGGNQPQHF,TGCGCCAGCAGCCACAGACAGGGAGGCAATCAGCCCCAGCATTTT,TRBD1,NA,TRBV4-1,TRBJ1-5
CASSLALYNEQFF,TGTGCTAGCAGCTTAGCCCTTTACAATGAGCAGTTCTTC,NA,NA,TRBV7-7,TRBJ2-1
CASTPERGPSYEQYF,TGTGCCAGCACACCCGAGAGGGGCCCCTCCTACGAGCAGTACTTC,NA,NA,TRBV18,TRBJ2-7
CASSYLGSSGELFF,TGTGCCAGCAGTTACCTAGGATCGTCCGGGGAGCTGTTTTTT,NA,NA,TRBV6-2/TRBV6-3,TRBJ2-2
CASSLVAGPNTEAFF,TGTGCCAGCAGTTTAGTGGCAGGCCCGAACACTGAAGCTTTCTTT,NA,NA,TRBV28,TRBJ1-1
CATSYAGFSYGYTF,TGTGCCACCAGTTATGCCGGGTTCTCCTATGGCTACACCTTC,NA,NA,TRBV15,TRBJ1-2
CASSGGIGGRIDYEQYF,TGCGCCAGCAGCGGGGGGATCGGAGGGCGGATCGATTATGAGCAGTACTTC,NA,NA,TRBV5-1,TRBJ2-7
CASNLPGAASNEQYF,TGCGCCAGCAATCTCCCGGGGGCCGCTTCCAACGAGCAGTACTTC,NA,NA,TRBV5-1,TRBJ2-7
CASTSKGHGYGYTF,TGTGCCAGCACGTCGAAGGGGCACGGCTATGGCTACACCTTC,NA,NA,TRBV2,TRBJ1-2
CASSPLGGASTGELFF,TGCGCCAGCAGCCCCCTCGGGGGGGCGAGTACCGGGGAGCTGTTTTTT,TRBD2,NA,TRBV4-1,TRBJ2-2
CASSLSNRRETQYF,TGTGCCAGCAGTTTATCAAACCGAAGAGAGACCCAGTACTTC,NA,NA,TRBV3-1/TRBV3-2,TRBJ2-5
CASSLGVWGQNTGELFF,TGTGCCAGCAGCTTAGGTGTGTGGGGTCAGAACACCGGGGAGCTGTTTTTT,NA,NA,TRBV11-3,TRBJ2-2
CASSLRLSGELFF,TGTGCCAGCAGCTTGAGGCTCAGTGGGGAGCTGTTTTTT,NA,NA,TRBV7-2,TRBJ2-2
CASSQDHTRTISGANVLTF,TGTGCCAGCAGCCAAGATCACACCAGGACTATCTCTGGGGCCAACGTCCTGACTTTC,NA,NA,TRBV4-2,TRBJ2-6
CASSLGPQQETQYF,TGCGCCAGCAGCTTGGGACCCCAACAAGAGACCCAGTACTTC,NA,NA,TRBV5-1,TRBJ2-5
CASSSRDSYPYEQYF,TGTGCCAGTAGTTCCCGGGACAGCTACCCCTACGAGCAGTACTTC,TRBD1,NA,TRBV19,TRBJ2-7
CASSPGYRVFGETQYF,TGTGCCAGCAGCCCCGGCTACAGGGTCTTTGGTGAGACCCAGTACTTC,NA,NA,TRBV14,TRBJ2-5
CASSYPTGGQPQHF,TGTGCCAGCAGTTACCCGACAGGGGGTCAGCCCCAGCATTTT,TRBD1,once,TRBV6-6,TRBJ1-5
CASSWDRQETQYF,TGTGCCAGCAGCTGGGACAGACAAGAGACCCAGTACTTC,TRBD1,NA,TRBV5-4,TRBJ2-5
CATSDSNRWGGDNEQFF,TGTGCCACCAGTGATTCCAATCGATGGGGCGGAGACAATGAGCAGTTCTTC,NA,NA,TRBV24-1,TRBJ2-1
CASFTNTEAFF,TGTGCCAGTTTTACGAACACTGAAGCTTTCTTT,NA,NA,TRBV19,TRBJ1-1
CASSLAGRVDEQYF,TGTGCCAGCAGCTTAGCAGGGAGGGTCGACGAGCAGTACTTC,TRBD2,NA,TRBV7-9,TRBJ2-7
CASSPGLAGALNTDTQYF,TGTGCCAGCAGCCCCGGACTAGCGGGGGCCCTTAACACAGATACGCAGTATTTT,TRBD2,NA,TRBV4-2,TRBJ2-3
CASSQPGEKSSYEQYF,TGTGCCAGCAGCCAACCGGGGGAAAAAAGCTCCTACGAGCAGTACTTC,NA,NA,TRBV7-9,TRBJ2-7
CASSLGTNRIDTQYF,TGTGCCAGCAGCTTAGGGACTAACCGAATAGATACGCAGTATTTT,NA,NA,TRBV7-6,TRBJ2-3
CASSLQSQGSGYTF,TGTGCCAGCAGCTTGCAGTCCCAGGGCTCTGGCTACACCTTC,NA,once,TRBV5-4,TRBJ1-2